The clone carrying this T cell receptor (beta chain) was recorded only once. What it binds is unknown. The sample contains more than one DNA sequence encoding this CDR3. This sample is drawn from a study of T cell responses to AZD1222 COVID-19 vaccine. Study results and caveats: It was only after the peak T cell response that any repertoires were sampled. Increases in Spike-specific TCR breadth and depth were seen after two AZD1222 doses.

Using immunoSEQ multiplex PCR, the repertoire was profiled, and TCRdb retains in-frame clones only, with some absent. The sample includes tens of thousands of clones, 89% of them seen just once. The CDR3 extends over 13 amino acids. With 2 bases removed from V and 2 bases from J, the gap between germline ends came to 5 bases. Per germline, CDR1 KGHSH and CDR2 LQKENI. The sequencing used peripheral blood, collected on day 0 of AZD1222 vaccination. The rearrangement uses TRBV18 and TRBJ2-3; D is undetermined. The TCR was taken from an adult in good health. CDR3 sequence: CASSPRATDTQYF. In DNA form, the CDR3 reads TGTGCCAGCTCACCAAGGGCCACAGATACGCAGTATTTT.